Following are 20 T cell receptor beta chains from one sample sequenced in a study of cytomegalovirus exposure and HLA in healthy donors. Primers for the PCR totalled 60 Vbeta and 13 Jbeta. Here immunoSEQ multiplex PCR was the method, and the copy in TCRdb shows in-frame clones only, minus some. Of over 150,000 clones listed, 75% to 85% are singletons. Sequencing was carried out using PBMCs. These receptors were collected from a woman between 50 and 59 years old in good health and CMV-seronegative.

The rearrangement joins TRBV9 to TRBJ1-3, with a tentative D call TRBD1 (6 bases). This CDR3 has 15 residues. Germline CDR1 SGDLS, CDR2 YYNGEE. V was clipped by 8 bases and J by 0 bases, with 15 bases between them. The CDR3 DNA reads TGTGCCAGTGCATGGGGGCAGAGCTCTGGAAACACCATATATTTT. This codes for CASAWGQSSGNTIYF.

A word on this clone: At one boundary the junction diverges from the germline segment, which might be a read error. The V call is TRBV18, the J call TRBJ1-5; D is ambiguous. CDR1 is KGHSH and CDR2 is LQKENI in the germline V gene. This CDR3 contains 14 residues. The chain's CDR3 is CDSSPTPSNQPQHF. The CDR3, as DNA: TGTGACAGCTCACCGACACCTAGCAATCAGCCCCAGCATTTT. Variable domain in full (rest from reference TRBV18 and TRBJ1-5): NAGVMQNPRHLVRRRGQEARLRCSPMKGHSHVYWYRQLPEEGLKFMVYLQKENIIDESGMPKERFSAEFPKEGPSILRIQQVVRGDSAAYFCDSSPTPSNQPQHFGDGTRLSIL.

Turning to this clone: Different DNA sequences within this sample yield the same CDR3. In DNA, the CDR3 is TGTGCCAGCAGCTTGCAATCGAACACTGAAGCTTTCTTT. Translated: CASSLQSNTEAFF. The chain couples TRBV5-4 to TRBJ1-1; D ambiguous. The CDR3 length is 13 residues. The germline V and J ends were trimmed by 1 base and 1 base, with 5 bases remaining between them. From germline, CDR1 is SGHNT and CDR2 YYREEE (reference sequence). The entire variable domain, with the rest obtained from reference TRBV5-4 and TRBJ1-1, is as follows: ETGVTQSPTHLIKTRGQQVTLRCSSQSGHNTVSWYQQALGQGPQFIFQYYREEENGRGNFPPRFSGLQFPNYSSELNVNALELDDSALYLCASSLQSNTEAFFGQGTRLTVV.

The CDR3 bases are TGCGCCAGCAGCAACCGGCCGACAGGGGGGTCCACTGAAGCTTTCTTT. It encodes CASSNRPTGGSTEAFF. The V and J genes are TRBV5-1 and TRBJ1-1, with TRBD1 matching 9 bases. There are 16 residues in the CDR3. V trimming: 4 bases; J trimming: 4 bases; junction bases outside the gene matches: 11. Germline values: CDR1 SGHRS, CDR2 YFSETQ.

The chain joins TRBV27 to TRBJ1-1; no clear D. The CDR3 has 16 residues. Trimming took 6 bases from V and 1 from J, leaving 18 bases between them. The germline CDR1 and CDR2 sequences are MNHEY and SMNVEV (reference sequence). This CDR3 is CASSNLGRGQNTEAFF. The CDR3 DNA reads TGTGCCAGCAGCAACCTCGGGCGGGGTCAGAACACTGAAGCTTTCTTT.

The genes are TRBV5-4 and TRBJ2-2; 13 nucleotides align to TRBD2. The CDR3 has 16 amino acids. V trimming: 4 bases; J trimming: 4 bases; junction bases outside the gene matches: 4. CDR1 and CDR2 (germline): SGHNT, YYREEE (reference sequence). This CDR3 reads CASSKLAGGVTGELFF. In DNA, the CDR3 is TGTGCCAGCAGCAAACTAGCGGGAGGGGTCACCGGGGAGCTGTTTTTT.

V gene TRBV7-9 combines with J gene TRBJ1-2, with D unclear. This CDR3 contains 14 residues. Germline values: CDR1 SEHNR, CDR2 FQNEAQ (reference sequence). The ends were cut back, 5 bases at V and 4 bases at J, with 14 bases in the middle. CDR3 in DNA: TGTGCCAGCAGCCTGAATGAGGGCTCCTATGGCTACACCTTC. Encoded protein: CASSLNEGSYGYTF.

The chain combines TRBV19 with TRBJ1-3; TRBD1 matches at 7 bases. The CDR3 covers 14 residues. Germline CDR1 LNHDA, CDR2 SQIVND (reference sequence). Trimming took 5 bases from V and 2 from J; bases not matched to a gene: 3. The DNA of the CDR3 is TGTGCCAGTAGTCCTGGGACAGCTGGAAACACCATATATTTT. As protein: CASSPGTAGNTIYF.

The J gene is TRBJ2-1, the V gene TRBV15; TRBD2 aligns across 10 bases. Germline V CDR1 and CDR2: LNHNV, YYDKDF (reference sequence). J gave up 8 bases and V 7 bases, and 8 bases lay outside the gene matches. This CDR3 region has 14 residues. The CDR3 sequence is CATKREGSVDEQFF. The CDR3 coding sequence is TGTGCCACCAAGCGGGAGGGCTCCGTCGATGAGCAGTTCTTC.

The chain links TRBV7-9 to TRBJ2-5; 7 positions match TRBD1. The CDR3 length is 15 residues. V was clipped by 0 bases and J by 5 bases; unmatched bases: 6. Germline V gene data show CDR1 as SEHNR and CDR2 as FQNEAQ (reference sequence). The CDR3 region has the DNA TGTGCCAGCAGCTTAGCGCAAGGGGGCGGGGAGACCCAGTACTTC. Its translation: CASSLAQGGGETQYF.

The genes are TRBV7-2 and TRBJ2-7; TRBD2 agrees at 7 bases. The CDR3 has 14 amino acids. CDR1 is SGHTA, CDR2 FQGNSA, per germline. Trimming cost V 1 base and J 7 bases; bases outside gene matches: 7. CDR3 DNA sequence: TGTGCCAGCAGCTTAGGCGGGAGCACAAAGGAGCAGTACTTC. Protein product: CASSLGGSTKEQYF.

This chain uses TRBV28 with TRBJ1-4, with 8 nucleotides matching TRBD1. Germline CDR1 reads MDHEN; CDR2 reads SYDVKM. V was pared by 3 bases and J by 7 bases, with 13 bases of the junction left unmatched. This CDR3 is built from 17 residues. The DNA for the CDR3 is TGTGCCAGCAGTTTTCTCGCACTCGACAGGGGACGTGAAAAACTGTTTTTT. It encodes CASSFLALDRGREKLFF.

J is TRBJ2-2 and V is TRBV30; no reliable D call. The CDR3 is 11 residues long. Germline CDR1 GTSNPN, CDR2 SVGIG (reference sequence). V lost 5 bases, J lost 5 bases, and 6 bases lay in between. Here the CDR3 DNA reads TGTGCCTGGGGCCTTACCGGGGAGCTGTTTTTT. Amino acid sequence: CAWGLTGELFF.

The CDR3 DNA follows: TGTGCCAGCAGCTTGGACAGGGTCCGTGGCTACACCTTC. Encoded protein: CASSLDRVRGYTF. This chain uses TRBV5-5 with TRBJ1-2, with D tentatively TRBD1 (6 bases). Deletions cut 0 bases from V and 7 bases from J, with 10 bases between. The CDR3 extends over 13 amino acids. Germline assignment: CDR1 SGHKS and CDR2 YYEKEE (reference sequence). Combining the CDR3 with reference TRBV5-5 and TRBJ1-2 gives the whole variable domain DAGVTQSPTHLIKTRGQQVTLRCSPISGHKSVSWYQQVLGQGPQFIFQYYEKEERGRGNFPDRFSARQFPNYSSELNVNALLLGDSALYLCASSLDRVRGYTFGSGTRLTVV.

This CDR3 is CASSLWEVASASNEQFF. The CDR3, as DNA: TGTGCCAGCAGTTTATGGGAGGTAGCTTCCGCCTCCAATGAGCAGTTCTTC. V usage is TRBV27 and J usage is TRBJ2-1, with D tentatively TRBD2 (6 bases). Germline V lookup: CDR1 MNHEY, CDR2 SMNVEV (reference sequence). CDR3 size: 17 residues. V was trimmed by 1 base and J by 6 bases, leaving 19 bases between them.

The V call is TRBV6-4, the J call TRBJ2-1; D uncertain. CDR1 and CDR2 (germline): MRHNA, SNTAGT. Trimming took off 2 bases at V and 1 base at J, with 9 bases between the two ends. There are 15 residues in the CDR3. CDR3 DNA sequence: TGTGCCAGCAGTGACGAGGTCGGGTCCTACAATGAGCAGTTCTTC. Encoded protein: CASSDEVGSYNEQFF.

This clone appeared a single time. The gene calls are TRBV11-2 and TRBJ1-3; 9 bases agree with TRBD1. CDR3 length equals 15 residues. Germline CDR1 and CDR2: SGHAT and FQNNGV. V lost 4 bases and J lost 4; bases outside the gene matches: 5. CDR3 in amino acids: CASSYGQGRGNTIYF. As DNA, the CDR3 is TGTGCCAGCAGCTACGGACAGGGGAGGGGAAACACCATATATTTT.

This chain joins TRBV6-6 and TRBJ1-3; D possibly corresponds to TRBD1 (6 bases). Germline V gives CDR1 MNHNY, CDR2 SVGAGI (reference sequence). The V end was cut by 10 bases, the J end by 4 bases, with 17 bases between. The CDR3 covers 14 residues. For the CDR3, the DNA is TGTGCCATCAAGGCAGGGGAAATAGGAAACACCATATATTTT. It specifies CAIKAGEIGNTIYF.

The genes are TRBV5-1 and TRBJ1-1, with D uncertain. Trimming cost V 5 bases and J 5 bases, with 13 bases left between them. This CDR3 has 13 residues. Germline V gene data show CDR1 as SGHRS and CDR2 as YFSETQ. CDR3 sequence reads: CASRGVFETEAFF. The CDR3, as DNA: TGCGCCAGCAGGGGCGTTTTCGAGACTGAAGCTTTCTTT.

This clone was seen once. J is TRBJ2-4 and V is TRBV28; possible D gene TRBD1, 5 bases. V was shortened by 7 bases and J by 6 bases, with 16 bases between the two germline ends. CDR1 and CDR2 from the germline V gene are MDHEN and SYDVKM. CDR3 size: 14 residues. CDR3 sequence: CASTPVGQGNIQYF. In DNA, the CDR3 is TGTGCCAGCACCCCGGTGGGGCAGGGAAACATTCAGTACTTC. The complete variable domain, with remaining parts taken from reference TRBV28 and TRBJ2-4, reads DVKVTQSSRYLVKRTGEKVFLECVQDMDHENMFWYRQDPGLGLRLIYFSYDVKMKEKGDIPEGYSVSREKKERFSLILESASTNQTSMYLCASTPVGQGNIQYFGAGTRLSVL.